This T cell receptor beta chain emerged from a study of blood T cell repertoires in COVID-19. Method: immunoSEQ multiplex PCR; TCRdb's copy keeps in-frame clones and lacks some. This repertoire shows about 22,000 clones, approximately 80% found once; its top ten account for about a fifth. Germline V gene data show CDR1 as SGHDT and CDR2 as YYEEEE. This CDR3 is built from 15 residues. Trimming left V 2 bases short and J 0 bases short, with 12 bases between. This rearrangement joins TRBV5-6 to TRBJ2-7; weak D call: TRBD1 (6 bases). The source of this sequence is an elderly man with active or convalescent COVID-19. The sample taken for sequencing was peripheral blood. This CDR3 reads CASSFPSQGSYEQYF. In DNA form, the CDR3 reads TGTGCCAGCAGCTTTCCCTCACAGGGCTCCTACGAGCAGTACTTC.